This T cell receptor beta chain came from a study of cytomegalovirus exposure and HLA in healthy donors. Study overall: Among the roughly 370 genotyped donors, 81% were placed in the Caucasian-associated ancestry cluster.

The study ran its PCR with 60 Vbeta and 13 Jbeta primers. In the original processing: Later, 80 million or so unique TCR beta chains were counted in an analysis, and roughly 11 million of them were shared. This table comes from immunoSEQ multiplex PCR, and its TCRdb copy is limited to in-frame clones, with some not included. The V and J calls and clone size come from that table; D and trimming were worked out from the DNA. The table records roughly 200,000 clones, about 83% of them present only once. There were likely unrecorded immune exposures, though donors were nominally healthy when sampled. Germline-derived CDR1 and CDR2 are MNHEY and SVGAGI. With 0 bases removed from V and 12 bases from J, the gap between germline ends came to 17 bases. The CDR3 consists of 15 residues.

The J gene is TRBJ1-4, the V gene TRBV6-5, with unresolved D. Sequenced input: PBMCs. The sequence was obtained from a female donor in good health and CMV-seronegative. The CDR3 loop reads CASSYSTLGPEELFF. The CDR3 DNA follows: TGTGCCAGCAGTTACTCCACGTTAGGTCCCGAGGAACTGTTTTTT.